The 8 T cell receptor beta chains listed next were all sequenced from one sample in a study of cytomegalovirus exposure and HLA in healthy donors. In the PCR, 60 Vbeta and 13 Jbeta primers were used. Clones were sequenced by immunoSEQ multiplex PCR, and TCRdb holds only the in-frame ones, with some missing. Of 100,000 to 150,000 clones detected, 70% to 85% appear once; the ten largest clones hold 2.7%. Sequencing input: PBMCs. The receptors come from a boy aged 2 to 10 in good health and CMV-seronegative.

Sample share makes this clone medium-sized (0.01 to 0.1%). V usage is TRBV5-6 and J usage is TRBJ1-2, with 7 bases aligning to TRBD1. The germline V gene encodes CDR1 SGHDT and CDR2 YYEEEE. This CDR3 is built from 14 residues. V shed 4 bases and J 4 bases; nucleotides not matched to a gene: 7. The DNA of the CDR3 is TGTGCCAGCAGCACGGGGACAGCGATCTATGGCTACACCTTC. Translated: CASSTGTAIYGYTF.

Comments on this clone: Within the sample, other DNA sequences also encode this same CDR3. The chain recombines TRBV6-5 with TRBJ1-2; the D is unclear. The ends were cut back, 0 bases at V and 5 bases at J, with 10 bases in the middle. The CDR3 sequence is 14 residues long. CDR1 MNHEY and CDR2 SVGAGI come from the germline V gene. DNA of the CDR3: TGTGCCAGCAGTTACTCGGCAGAACCTTATGGCTACACCTTC. Translation: CASSYSAEPYGYTF.

The table lists this clone with a few counts. The chain couples TRBV2 to TRBJ1-5, with D unresolved. CDR3 size: 13 residues. Germline V gene data show CDR1 as SNHLY and CDR2 as FYNNEI. Trimming removed 4 bases from V and 1 base from J, with 5 bases in between. CDR3 nucleotides: TGTGCCAGCAGTGCGAGCAGCAATCAGCCCCAGCATTTT. It specifies CASSASSNQPQHF.

This chain links TRBV30 with TRBJ2-5; 7 nucleotides align to TRBD1. TRBJ2-7 matches the DNA end more closely, so the J call is doubtful. The length of the CDR3 is 12 residues. CDR1 and CDR2 (germline): GTSNPN, SVGIG (reference sequence). The CDR3 coding sequence is TGTGCCTGCGGGACAGTCTCCTACGAGCAGTACTTC. Translation: CACGTVSYEQYF.

A few counts support this clone. The rearrangement links TRBV18 to TRBJ2-1, with 10 bases fitting TRBD2. CDR1 KGHSH and CDR2 LQKENI come from the germline V gene. CDR3 length: 17 amino acids. V dropped 3 bases and J dropped 1; count of bases not matched to a gene: 6. CDR3 nucleotide sequence: TGTGCCAGCTCACCTTCTAGCGGGAGAGTGTCCTACAATGAGCAGTTCTTC. It yields the protein CASSPSSGRVSYNEQFF. Full variable domain (outside the CDR3, taken from reference TRBV18 and TRBJ2-1): NAGVMQNPRHLVRRRGQEARLRCSPMKGHSHVYWYRQLPEEGLKFMVYLQKENIIDESGMPKERFSAEFPKEGPSILRIQQVVRGDSAAYFCASSPSSGRVSYNEQFFGPGTRLTVL.

This chain's CDR3 is CASSKDYGTDTQYF. Here the CDR3 DNA reads TGTGCCAGCAGCAAGGACTACGGCACAGATACGCAGTATTTT. The chain has TRBV5-6 and TRBJ2-3; D might be TRBD2 (6 bases). CDR1 is SGHDT and CDR2 is YYEEEE in the germline V gene. Deletions cut 4 bases from V and 1 base from J, with 10 bases between. The length of the CDR3 is 14 residues.

A word on this clone: An end of the junction does not agree with germline; a read error may underlie this. The chain combines TRBV7-9 with TRBJ1-2; a possible D gene is TRBD1 (5 bases). In germline, CDR1 is SEHNR, CDR2 FQNEAQ (reference sequence). This CDR3 has 14 amino acids. The CDR3 sequence: CSSSLEAGRGGYTF. The CDR3 nucleotides are TGTTCCAGCAGTCTAGAGGCAGGGCGGGGTGGCTACACCTTC.

V and J are TRBV29-1 and TRBJ2-3, with TRBD2 as a possible D gene (5 bases). CDR3 length: 15 residues. Trimming stripped 2 bases from V and 5 bases from J, with 17 bases between. Germline-derived CDR1 and CDR2 are SQVTM and ANQGSEA. The CDR3 sequence is CSVEPWEKVGDTQYF. For the CDR3, the DNA is TGCAGCGTTGAACCGTGGGAGAAAGTCGGAGATACGCAGTATTTT.